One and the same sample provided the 21 T cell receptor beta chains below, sequenced in a study of T-cell reconstitution after alpha-beta-depleted transplantation in children (dated by TCRdb to 2016 to 2017). Receptor amplification or capture employed PCR. For sequencing, an Illumina HiSeq 2500 was employed. To normalize quantification of the TCRbeta repertoire, the TCR libraries were built with molecular barcoding that relied on unique molecular identifiers. TCRdb reprocessing: public reads trimmed at Q25 with fastp, clones called with MiXCR, in-frame beta chains kept. One record per CDR3 amino acid sequence lists the most common genes and DNA. A total of more than 400,000 distinct CDR3 sequences appear in this sample, over 10% of them only once. The top ten constitute around 15% of the sample. The treatment or condition label of this sample denotes: allogeneic hematopoietic cell transplantation with graft depleted of TCRalphabeta T cells and CD19 B cells.

The sample was PBMCs, mostly from graft donor cells, taken 180 days after TCRalphabeta/CD19-depleted stem cell transplant. The receptors come from a female patient aged 2 to 10 who had a stem cell transplant for aplastic anemia, so the T cells may come from the graft donor.

This clonotype was counted between two and nine times. The chain recombines TRBV7-9 with TRBJ2-7; the match to TRBD2 covers 11 bases. This CDR3 is 15 amino acids long. Looked up from germline, CDR1 is SEHNR and CDR2 is FQNEAQ (reference sequence). Losses at the gene ends were 11 bases for V and 6 bases for J; bases not matched to a gene: 15. DNA for the CDR3: TGTGCCGGATCGATAGCGGGAGGGCCGGTCCTCGAGCAGTACTTC. As protein: CAGSIAGGPVLEQYF.

This clonotype has a handful of counts. The CDR3 spells CAISGTSAPLQFF. Written as DNA, the CDR3 is TGTGCCATCAGTGGAACTAGCGCCCCGTTGCAGTTCTTC. The V gene is TRBV10-3, the J gene TRBJ2-1, with 7 bases identical to TRBD2. Germline V gives CDR1 ENHRY, CDR2 SYGVKD. This CDR3 has 13 amino acids. Unmatched junction bases numbered 9, after V lost 4 bases and J lost 12 bases.

In its sample, this clonotype was seen many times. This chain joins TRBV29-1 and TRBJ2-7; D might be TRBD1 (5 bases). Germline loops: CDR1 SQVTM, CDR2 ANQGSEA. This CDR3 contains 12 residues. The V gene lost 7 bases and the J gene lost 4 bases, with 14 bases spanning the gap. Written as DNA, the CDR3 is TGCAGCGCCGGAGACAGTCCATACGAGCAGTACGTC. Translation gives CSAGDSPYEQYV.

The chain couples TRBV12-5 to TRBJ2-3; tentatively, D is TRBD1 or TRBD2 (5 bases each). CDR1 and CDR2 from the germline V gene are LGHNT and FRNRAP. The CDR3 has 15 amino acids. V lost 2 bases and J lost 4, with 13 bases in between. CDR3: CASGLRDGAPDTQYF. The CDR3 bases are TGTGCTAGTGGTTTGAGAGACGGGGCCCCAGATACGCAGTATTTT. The variable domain in full, completed from reference TRBV12-5 and TRBJ2-3, reads DARVTQTPRHKVTEMGQEVTMRCQPILGHNTVFWYRQTMMQGLELLAYFRNRAPLDDSGMPKDRFSAEMPDATLATLKIQPSEPRDSAVYFCASGLRDGAPDTQYFGPGTRLTVL.

This clonotype has only a few counts. This chain joins TRBV27 and TRBJ1-1, with 9 bases matching TRBD1. CDR3 length: 15 amino acids. CDR1 and CDR2 (germline): MNHEY, SMNVEV (reference sequence). V lost 6 bases and J lost 4; bases outside the gene matches: 9. The CDR3 DNA follows: TGTGCCAGCAGACCCTACAGGGGGCTGACCACTGAAGCTTTCTTT. Translating it yields CASRPYRGLTTEAFF.

This clonotype was seen only a few times. The chain uses TRBV7-2 and TRBJ2-5; 14 nucleotides agree with TRBD2. The V gene end was trimmed by 7 bases and the J gene end by 1 base; junction bases not matched to a gene: 8. The CDR3 contains 17 residues. The V gene's germline CDR1 is SGHTA and CDR2 FQGNSA. The DNA of the CDR3 is TGTGCCAGCACCATGGGACTAGCGGGAGCGCTCCAAGAGACCCAGTACTTC. Amino acid sequence: CASTMGLAGALQETQYF.

The chain employs TRBV27 and TRBJ2-1; TRBD1 aligns across 7 bases. The CDR3 length is 14 residues. V was clipped by 6 bases and J by 5 bases; unmatched bases: 7. CDR1 MNHEY and CDR2 SMNVEV come from the germline V gene (reference sequence). The CDR3 DNA reads as TGTGCCAGCAGCCCCAGGGGGAGCAACAATGAGCAGTTCTTC. The encoded protein is CASSPRGSNNEQFF.

The sample holds a few counts of this clonotype. This rearrangement joins TRBV7-6 to TRBJ2-2; 9 bases align to TRBD2. Trimming removed 5 bases from V and 2 bases from J; junction bases left unmatched: 6. The CDR3 has 16 amino acids. Germline loops: CDR1 SGHVS, CDR2 FNYEAQ. CDR3 amino acids: CASSPPAGGNTGELFF. CDR3 DNA sequence: TGTGCCAGCAGCCCCCCAGCGGGGGGTAACACCGGGGAGCTGTTTTTT.

V gene TRBV9 combines with J gene TRBJ2-3; TRBD2 agrees at 8 bases. With V trimmed by 5 bases and J by 5 bases, 10 bases remained unmatched. The CDR3 is 15 amino acids. Germline values: CDR1 SGDLS, CDR2 YYNGEE. The chain's CDR3 is CASSVSGSSVDTQYF. The CDR3 coding sequence is TGTGCCAGCAGTGTAAGCGGGAGCTCTGTAGATACGCAGTATTTT.

V and J are TRBV10-3 and TRBJ1-1; D is uncertain. The V end lost 4 bases, the J end lost 0 bases, and 9 bases lay between the germline ends. This CDR3 is built from 14 residues. Germline values: CDR1 ENHRY, CDR2 SYGVKD. The CDR3 reads CAISVGVMNTEAFF. CDR3 nucleotides: TGTGCCATCAGTGTAGGAGTAATGAACACTGAAGCTTTCTTT.

This clonotype was recorded many times. V usage is TRBV18 and J usage is TRBJ2-3; weak D call: TRBD1 (5 bases). Deletions cut 8 bases from V and 5 bases from J, with 14 bases between. The CDR3 has 13 amino acids. CDR1 and CDR2 (germline): KGHSH, LQKENI. The CDR3 region has the DNA TGTGCCAGCAGCTTAGAAAGGGGAGATACGCAGTATTTT. It yields the protein CASSLERGDTQYF.

Only a few counts were recorded for this clonotype. The chain recombines TRBV5-1 with TRBJ2-7; 10 bases are shared with TRBD2. CDR3 size: 17 residues. J lost 6 bases, V lost 4 bases, and 16 bases had no gene match. Germline V gene lookup returns CDR1 SGHRS and CDR2 YFSETQ. The CDR3 spells CASSPSGSLPPTGEQYF. DNA of the CDR3: TGCGCCAGCAGCCCTAGCGGGAGCCTGCCTCCTACAGGCGAGCAGTACTTC.

In its sample, this clonotype was seen many times. This chain links TRBV29-1 with TRBJ1-1; D possibly corresponds to TRBD1 (6 bases). Trimming took 3 bases from V and 1 from J, leaving 9 bases between them. Per germline, CDR1 SQVTM and CDR2 ANQGSEA. The CDR3 is made up of 13 amino acids. The CDR3 DNA follows: TGCAGCGTTGAGACAGGATGGAACACTGAAGCTTTCTTT. Amino acids: CSVETGWNTEAFF.

The genes are TRBV5-6 and TRBJ1-5; D is perhaps TRBD1 (5 bases). The germline V gene encodes CDR1 SGHDT and CDR2 YYEEEE. Trimming cost V 1 base and J 7 bases, with 18 bases left between them. The CDR3 totals 16 residues. CDR3: CASSLRGLGRQQPQHF. For the CDR3, the DNA is TGTGCCAGCAGCTTGAGAGGGTTGGGGCGGCAGCAGCCCCAGCATTTT. The complete variable domain, with remaining parts taken from reference TRBV5-6 and TRBJ1-5, reads DAGVTQSPTHLIKTRGQQVTLRCSPKSGHDTVSWYQQALGQGPQFIFQYYEEEERQRGNFPDRFSGHQFPNYSSELNVNALLLGDSALYLCASSLRGLGRQQPQHFGDGTRLSIL.

This clonotype came up many times. This rearrangement joins TRBV27 to TRBJ2-7, with D possibly being TRBD1 (5 bases). This CDR3 is built from 14 residues. Trimming cost V 2 bases and J 6 bases, with 14 bases left between them. Germline loops: CDR1 MNHEY, CDR2 SMNVEV (reference sequence). CDR3 bases: TGTGCCAGCAGTTTACGGCAGGGAAAAGGCGAGCAGTACTTC. The encoded protein is CASSLRQGKGEQYF.

CDR3 sequence reads: CASSPKGARTNEKLFF. Here the CDR3 DNA reads TGTGCCAGCAGTCCAAAGGGTGCCCGAACTAATGAAAAACTGTTTTTT. The gene calls are TRBV7-2 and TRBJ1-4; D is undetermined. V lost 6 bases to trimming and J lost 1 base, with 15 bases between them. The CDR3 is made up of 16 amino acids. From germline, CDR1 is SGHTA and CDR2 FQGNSA.

In this sample, this clonotype turned up a few times. The chain links TRBV4-3 to TRBJ1-2; a possible D gene is TRBD1 (6 bases). Per germline, CDR1 LGHNA and CDR2 YSLEER. Trimming removed 0 bases at V and 4 bases at J, with 15 bases between. The CDR3 consists of 16 residues. The CDR3 sequence is CASSQEGVQGLYGYTF. DNA of the CDR3: TGCGCCAGCAGCCAAGAAGGGGTGCAGGGGCTCTATGGCTACACCTTC.

J is TRBJ1-1 and V is TRBV15, with D tentatively TRBD1 (5 bases). Germline loops: CDR1 LNHNV, CDR2 YYDKDF (reference sequence). This CDR3 is 15 amino acids long. Trimming stripped 0 bases from V and 6 bases from J, with 14 bases between. This CDR3 is CATSREGAGSAEAFF. The CDR3 DNA reads TGTGCCACCAGCAGAGAAGGGGCCGGGAGTGCTGAAGCTTTCTTT. The full variable domain, completed using reference TRBV15 and TRBJ1-1, is DAMVIQNPRYQVTQFGKPVTLSCSQTLNHNVMYWYQQKSSQAPKLLFHYYDKDFNNEADTPDNFQSRRPNTSFCFLDIRSPGLGDTAMYLCATSREGAGSAEAFFGQGTRLTVV.

The rearrangement links TRBV24-1 to TRBJ2-2; 9 bases are shared with TRBD1. The CDR3 spans 15 residues. The junction had 8 bases not matched to a gene; V was cut back by 6 bases and J by 7 bases. The germline gives CDR1 KGHDR, CDR2 SFDVKD. The CDR3 DNA follows: TGTGCCACCAGTCTTCGGGACAGGGACGGCGGGGAGCTGTTTTTT. Translation: CATSLRDRDGGELFF.

This clonotype was counted between two and nine times. V is TRBV7-8 and J is TRBJ2-5, with 14 bases aligning to TRBD2. The CDR3 is 17 amino acids. V trimming: 4 bases; J trimming: 4 bases; junction bases outside the gene matches: 8. Germline lookup yields CDR1 SGHVS and CDR2 FQNEAQ. CDR3 residues: CASSSDRGLAGVETQYF. In DNA, the CDR3 is TGTGCCAGCAGCTCAGACAGGGGACTAGCGGGAGTAGAGACCCAGTACTTC. The full variable domain, its missing parts supplied by reference TRBV7-8 and TRBJ2-5, is GAGVSQSPRYKVAKRGQDVALRCDPISGHVSLFWYQQALGQGPEFLTYFQNEAQLDKSGLPSDRFFAERPEGSVSTLKIQRTQQEDSAVYLCASSSDRGLAGVETQYFGPGTRLLVL.

The chain has TRBV7-2 and TRBJ2-5; D gene ambiguous. Per germline, CDR1 SGHTA and CDR2 FQGNSA. This CDR3 spans 13 amino acids. Trimming shortened V by 1 base and J by 7 bases, and 10 bases separated the two germline ends. CDR3 protein: CASSLGAAPTQYF. The CDR3 nucleotides are TGTGCCAGCAGCTTAGGCGCAGCCCCGACCCAGTACTTC.